This TCR beta chain came from a study of blood T cell repertoires in COVID-19. Study-wide context: Both acute and convalescent COVID-19 samples were obtained from the United States, Italy and Spain. PBMCs, B-cell-depleted T cells, or T cells were the source of the cDNA or gDNA that made up the material.

Per germline, CDR1 MNHNS and CDR2 SASEGT. Trimming stripped 0 bases from V and 10 bases from J, with 19 bases between. The CDR3 totals 17 residues. In the authors' workflow: Reference gene primer amplification yielded estimated nucleated cell counts. The table came from immunoSEQ multiplex PCR; TCRdb's copy has only in-frame clones and leaves some out. V, J and clone size are those of that table, while D and trimming were read from the DNA. This sample yields tens of thousands of clones, of which roughly 85% are seen a single time; roughly 4.6% belongs to the top ten. Sequencing was done on a sample of peripheral blood. This chain uses TRBV6-1 with TRBJ1-6, with D possibly being TRBD1 (6 bases). This receptor was taken from a human donor in a cohort sampled during active COVID-19. The CDR3: CASSEALEGVTSSPLHF. In nucleotides, the CDR3 is TGTGCCAGCAGTGAAGCGCTTGAGGGGGTCACATCGTCACCCCTCCACTTT.